This T cell receptor (beta chain) was identified in a study of regulatory T cells in long-lasting Graves disease. Study-wide findings and caveats: Authors noted too few samples as a limitation. It was in persistent disease that TRBV28, TRBJ1-2 and TRBJ2-5 were favored. The study found persistent patients shared more public clonotypes (more than 2,500) than new patients (just over 950).

This clonotype was observed a handful of times. Its antigen remains unknown. For TCR beta, libraries came from iRepertoire HTBI primers and Arm-PCR of CDR3 regions. One entry per CDR3 protein, called by TCRdb with MiXCR from the multiplex PCR reads. The sample shows 400,000 to 500,000 distinct CDR3 sequences, roughly 21% of them seen only once. The CDR3 spans 15 residues. V was shortened by 1 base and J by 0 bases, with 10 bases between the two germline ends. Per germline, CDR1 KGHSH and CDR2 LQKENI. Stated time point: persistent/refractory GD, antithyroid drugs over 5 years with positive TRAb. RNA isolated from PBMCs was used to make the TCR library. Patients came from an endocrinology department in Xi'an, China.

This chain joins TRBV18 and TRBJ2-7, with D uncertain. The receptor's source is a female donor with Graves disease. The source was peripheral blood mononuclear cells (PBMCs), collected when the disease was refractory, from a patient treated with antithyroid drugs. The chain's CDR3 is CASSPRWASSYEQYF. The DNA for the CDR3 is TGTGCCAGCTCACCACGCTGGGCGAGCTCCTACGAGCAGTACTTC.